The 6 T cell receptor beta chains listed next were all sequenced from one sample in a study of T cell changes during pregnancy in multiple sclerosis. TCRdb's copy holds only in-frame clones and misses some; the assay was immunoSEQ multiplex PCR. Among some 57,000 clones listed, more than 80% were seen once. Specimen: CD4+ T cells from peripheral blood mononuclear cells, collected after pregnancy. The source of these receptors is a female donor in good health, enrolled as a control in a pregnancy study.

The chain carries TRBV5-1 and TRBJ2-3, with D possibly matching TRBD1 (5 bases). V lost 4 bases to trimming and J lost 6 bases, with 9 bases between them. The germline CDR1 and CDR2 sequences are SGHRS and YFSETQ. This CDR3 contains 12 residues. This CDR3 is CASSQKGDTQYF. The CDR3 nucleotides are TGCGCCAGCAGCCAGAAGGGGGATACGCAGTATTTT.

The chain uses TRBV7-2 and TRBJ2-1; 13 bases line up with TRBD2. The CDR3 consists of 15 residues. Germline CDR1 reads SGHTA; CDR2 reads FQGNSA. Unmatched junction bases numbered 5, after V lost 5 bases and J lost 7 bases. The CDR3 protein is CASSRTSGGANEQFF. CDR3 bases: TGTGCCAGCAGCCGAACTAGCGGGGGGGCAAATGAGCAGTTCTTC.

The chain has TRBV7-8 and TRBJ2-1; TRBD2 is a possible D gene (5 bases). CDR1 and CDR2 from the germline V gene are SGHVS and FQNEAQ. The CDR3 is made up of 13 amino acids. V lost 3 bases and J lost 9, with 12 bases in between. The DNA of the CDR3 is TGTGCCAGCAGCTTTGTTCTGCGGGCTGAGCAGTTCTTC. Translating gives CASSFVLRAEQFF. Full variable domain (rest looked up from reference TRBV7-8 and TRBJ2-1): GAGVSQSPRYKVAKRGQDVALRCDPISGHVSLFWYQQALGQGPEFLTYFQNEAQLDKSGLPSDRFFAERPEGSVSTLKIQRTQQEDSAVYLCASSFVLRAEQFFGPGTRLTVL.

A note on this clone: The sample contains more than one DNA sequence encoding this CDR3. CDR3 nucleotides: TGCGCCAGCAGCTTGGACCGCGGTGGCTACACCTTC. This codes for CASSLDRGGYTF. The chain carries TRBV5-1 and TRBJ1-2; no clear D. Looked up from germline, CDR1 is SGHRS and CDR2 is YFSETQ. This CDR3 spans 12 amino acids. V lost 0 bases and J lost 7, with 7 bases in between.

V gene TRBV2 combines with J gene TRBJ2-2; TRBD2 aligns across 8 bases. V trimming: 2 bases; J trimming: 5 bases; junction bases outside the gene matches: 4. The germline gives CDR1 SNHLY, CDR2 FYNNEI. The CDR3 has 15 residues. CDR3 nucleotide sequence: TGTGCCAGCAGTGAACGAGCGGGGGAAACCGGGGAGCTGTTTTTT. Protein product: CASSERAGETGELFF.

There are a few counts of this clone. Written as DNA, the CDR3 is TGTGCCTGGAGTGTACTCAGCGGCTATGGCTACACCTTC. It codes for CAWSVLSGYGYTF. The gene calls are TRBV30 and TRBJ1-2; D gene uncertain. There are 13 residues in the CDR3. Germline CDR1 and CDR2: GTSNPN and SVGIG (reference sequence). V was shortened by 0 bases and J by 4 bases, with 9 bases between the two germline ends.